These 2 T cell receptor beta chains were sequenced from one sample in a study of T cells in Graves' hyperthyroidism and ophthalmopathy. RNA transcripts were the template for amplifying TCR beta CDR3 regions. Primed by the HTBI set, a first-round RT-PCR was run on the TCR CDR3. One entry per CDR3 protein, called by TCRdb with MiXCR from the multiplex PCR reads. The repertoire holds over 300,000 distinct CDR3 sequences, with approximately 15% as singletons. Specimen: blood. All receptors derive from a woman aged 55-69 years with Graves' hyperthyroidism.

At least ten counts were recorded for this clonotype. V usage is TRBV30 and J usage is TRBJ2-5; 8 bases match TRBD2. The CDR3 covers 14 residues. CDR1 is GTSNPN and CDR2 is SVGIG in the germline V gene (reference sequence). V shed 4 bases, J shed 2 bases, and the junction held 6 bases outside the gene matches. The CDR3 DNA is TGTGCCTGGACTTCGGGGGGGCTACAAGAGACCCAGTACTTC. Translation gives CAWTSGGLQETQYF.

The sample holds many counts of this clonotype. The V and J genes are TRBV5-1 and TRBJ1-6; D uncertain. The CDR3 consists of 16 residues. Germline V gene sequence: CDR1 SGHRS, CDR2 YFSETQ. The V end was cut by 0 bases, the J end by 2 bases, with 9 bases between. The DNA for the CDR3 is TGCGCCAGCAGCTTGGCCGGAAGCCCCTATAATTCACCCCTCCACTTT. Amino acid sequence: CASSLAGSPYNSPLHF.